The clone carrying this TCR beta chain was seen a handful of times. Its target is unknown. V lost 5 bases and J lost 0, with 20 bases in between. This CDR3 contains 18 residues. The V gene's germline CDR1 is SEHNR and CDR2 FQNEAQ (reference sequence). Researchers took RNA transcripts and amplified the TCR beta CDR3 regions from them. When the TCR CDR3 underwent first-round RT-PCR, the HTBI primer set was used. Using its own MiXCR run on the multiplex PCR reads, TCRdb lists one record per CDR3 protein. Seen here are fewer than 650,000 distinct CDR3 sequences, approximately 13% observed once, and the top ten hold more than 5%. The data were taken from a study of T cells in Graves' hyperthyroidism and ophthalmopathy. Study outcomes and limitations: In blood, most of the thyroid clonotypes expanded above 0.001 were also present.

The chain combines TRBV7-9 with TRBJ1-3; D unclear. Sample: blood. The source is a woman aged 25 to 39 with Graves' hyperthyroidism that later progressed to Graves' ophthalmopathy. CDR3 in DNA: TGTGCCAGCAGCCGCAACACCGTCGCCACCGGCTCTGGAAACACCATATATTTT. Protein sequence: CASSRNTVATGSGNTIYF. The full variable domain, completed using reference TRBV7-9 and TRBJ1-3, is DTGVSQNPRHKITKRGQNVTFRCDPISEHNRLYWYRQTLGQGPEFLTYFQNEAQLEKSRLLSDRFSAERPKGSFSTLEIQRTEQGDSAMYLCASSRNTVATGSGNTIYFGEGSWLTVV.